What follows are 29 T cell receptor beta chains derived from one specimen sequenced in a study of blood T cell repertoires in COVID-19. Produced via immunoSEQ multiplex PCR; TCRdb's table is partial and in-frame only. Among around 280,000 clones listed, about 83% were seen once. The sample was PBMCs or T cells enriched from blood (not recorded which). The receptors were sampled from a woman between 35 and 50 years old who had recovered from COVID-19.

The CDR3 here is CASSLTGQINQPQHF. The CDR3, as DNA: TGTGCCAGCAGTTTGACAGGACAGATCAATCAGCCCCAGCATTTT. The chain joins TRBV27 to TRBJ1-5, with D perhaps matching TRBD1 (6 bases). This CDR3 has 15 residues. Trimming pared 3 bases from V and 3 bases from J, leaving 12 bases between. Germline V gene sequence: CDR1 MNHEY, CDR2 SMNVEV (reference sequence).

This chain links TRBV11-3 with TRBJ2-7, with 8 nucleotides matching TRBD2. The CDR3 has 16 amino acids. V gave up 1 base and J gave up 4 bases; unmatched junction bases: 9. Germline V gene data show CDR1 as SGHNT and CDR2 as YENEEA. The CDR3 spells CASSLVRGREEYEQYF. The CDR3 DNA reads TGTGCCAGCAGCTTAGTCCGGGGGCGGGAGGAGTACGAGCAGTACTTC.

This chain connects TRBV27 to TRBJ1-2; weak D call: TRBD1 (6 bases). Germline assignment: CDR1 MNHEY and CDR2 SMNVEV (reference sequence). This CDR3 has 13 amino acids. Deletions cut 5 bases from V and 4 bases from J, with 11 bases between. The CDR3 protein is CASSDRSSYGYTF. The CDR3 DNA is TGTGCCAGCAGTGACAGGAGTTCCTATGGCTACACCTTC.

The CDR3 loop reads CASNSWTGAYEQYF. Here the CDR3 DNA reads TGTGCCAGCAACTCCTGGACAGGGGCCTACGAGCAGTACTTC. The V and J genes are TRBV5-8 and TRBJ2-7; 9 bases line up with TRBD1. The germline V gene has CDR1 SGHTS and CDR2 YDEGEE. V trimming: 6 bases; J trimming: 2 bases; junction bases outside the gene matches: 6. This CDR3 comprises 14 residues.

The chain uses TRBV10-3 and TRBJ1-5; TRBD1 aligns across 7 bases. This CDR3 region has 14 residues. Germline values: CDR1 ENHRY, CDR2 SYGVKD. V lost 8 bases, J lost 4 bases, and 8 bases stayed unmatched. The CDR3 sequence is CAIRPTGDNQPQHF. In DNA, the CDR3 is TGTGCCATCCGGCCTACAGGGGATAATCAGCCCCAGCATTTT.

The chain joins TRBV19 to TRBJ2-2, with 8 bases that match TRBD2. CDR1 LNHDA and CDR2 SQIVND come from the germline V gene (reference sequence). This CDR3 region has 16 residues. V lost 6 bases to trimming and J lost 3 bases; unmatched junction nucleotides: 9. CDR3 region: CASSLTGTSHTGELFF. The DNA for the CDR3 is TGTGCCAGTAGCCTCACCGGGACTAGTCACACCGGGGAGCTGTTTTTT.

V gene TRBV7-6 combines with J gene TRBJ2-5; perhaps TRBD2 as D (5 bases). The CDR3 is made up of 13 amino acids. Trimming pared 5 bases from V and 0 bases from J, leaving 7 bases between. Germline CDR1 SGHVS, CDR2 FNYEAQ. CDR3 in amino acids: CASSGRDQETQYF. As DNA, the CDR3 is TGTGCCAGCAGCGGGCGGGACCAAGAGACCCAGTACTTC.

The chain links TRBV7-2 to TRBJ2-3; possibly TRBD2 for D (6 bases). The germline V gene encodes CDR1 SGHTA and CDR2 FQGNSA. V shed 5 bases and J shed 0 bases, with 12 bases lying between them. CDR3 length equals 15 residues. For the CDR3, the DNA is TGTGCCAGCAGCCCCGGGGACTTTAGCACAGATACGCAGTATTTT. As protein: CASSPGDFSTDTQYF.

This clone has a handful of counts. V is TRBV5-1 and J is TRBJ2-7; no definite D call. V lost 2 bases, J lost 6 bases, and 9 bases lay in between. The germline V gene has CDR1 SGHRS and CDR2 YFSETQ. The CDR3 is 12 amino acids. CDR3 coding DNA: TGCGCCAGCAGCTTAGTCGGTTCCGAGCAGTACTTC. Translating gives CASSLVGSEQYF.

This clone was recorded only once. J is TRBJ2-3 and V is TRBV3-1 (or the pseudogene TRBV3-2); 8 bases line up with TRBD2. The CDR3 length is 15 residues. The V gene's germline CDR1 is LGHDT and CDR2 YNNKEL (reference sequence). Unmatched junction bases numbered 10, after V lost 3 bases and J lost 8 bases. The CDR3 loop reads CASSQGSGKWGTQYF. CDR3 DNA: TGTGCCAGCAGCCAGGGTAGCGGGAAGTGGGGTACGCAGTATTTT.

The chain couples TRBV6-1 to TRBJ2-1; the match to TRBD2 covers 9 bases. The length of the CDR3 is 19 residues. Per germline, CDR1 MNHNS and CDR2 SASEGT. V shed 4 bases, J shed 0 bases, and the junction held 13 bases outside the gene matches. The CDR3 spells CASSVPAYYSGSSYNEQFF. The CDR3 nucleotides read TGTGCCAGCAGTGTCCCGGCGTACTATAGCGGGAGCTCCTACAATGAGCAGTTCTTC.

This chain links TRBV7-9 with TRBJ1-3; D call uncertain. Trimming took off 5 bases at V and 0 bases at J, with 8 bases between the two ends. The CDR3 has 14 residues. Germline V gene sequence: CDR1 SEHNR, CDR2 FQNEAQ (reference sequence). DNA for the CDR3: TGTGCCAGCAGCCCGGGGAGCTCTGGAAACACCATATATTTT. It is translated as CASSPGSSGNTIYF.

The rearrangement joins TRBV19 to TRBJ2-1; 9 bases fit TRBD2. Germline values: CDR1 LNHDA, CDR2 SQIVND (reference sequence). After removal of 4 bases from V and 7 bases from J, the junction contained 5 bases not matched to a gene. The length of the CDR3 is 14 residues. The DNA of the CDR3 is TGTGCCAGTAGTAGGGTAGCGGGAGCGAATGAGCAGTTCTTC. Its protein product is CASSRVAGANEQFF.

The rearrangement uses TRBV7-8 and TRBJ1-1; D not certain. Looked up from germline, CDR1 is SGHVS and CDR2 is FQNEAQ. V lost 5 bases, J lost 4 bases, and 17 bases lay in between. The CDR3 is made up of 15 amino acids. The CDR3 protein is CASSPELTLGTEAFF. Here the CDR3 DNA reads TGTGCCAGCAGCCCCGAACTAACTTTGGGCACTGAAGCTTTCTTT.

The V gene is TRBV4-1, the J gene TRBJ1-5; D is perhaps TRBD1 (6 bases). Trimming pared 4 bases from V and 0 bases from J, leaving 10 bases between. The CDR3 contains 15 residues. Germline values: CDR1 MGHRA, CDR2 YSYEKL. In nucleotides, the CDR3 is TGCGCCAGCAGCCCAGAAGGGGGTAGCAATCAGCCCCAGCATTTT. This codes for CASSPEGGSNQPQHF.

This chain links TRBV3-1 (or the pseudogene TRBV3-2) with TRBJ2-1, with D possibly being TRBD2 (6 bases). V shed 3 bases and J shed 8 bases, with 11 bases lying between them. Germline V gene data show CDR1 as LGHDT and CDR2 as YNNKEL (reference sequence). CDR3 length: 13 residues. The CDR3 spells CASSHLGGDEQFF. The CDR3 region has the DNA TGTGCCAGCAGCCATCTGGGAGGCGATGAGCAGTTCTTC.

Here the CDR3 reads CASSLGRVYEQYF. CDR3 nucleotide sequence: TGTGCCAGCAGCTTAGGCAGGGTCTACGAGCAGTACTTC. This chain uses TRBV7-2 with TRBJ2-7; tentative D call: TRBD1 (5 bases). This CDR3 spans 13 amino acids. CDR1 is SGHTA, CDR2 FQGNSA, per germline. With 1 base removed from V and 3 bases from J, the gap between germline ends came to 7 bases.

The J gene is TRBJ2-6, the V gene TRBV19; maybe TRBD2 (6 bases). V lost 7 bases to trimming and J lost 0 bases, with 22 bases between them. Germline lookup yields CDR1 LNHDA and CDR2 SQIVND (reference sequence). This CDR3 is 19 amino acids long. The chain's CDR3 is CASKRLGTQKTSGANVLTF. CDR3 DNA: TGTGCCAGTAAGAGGTTGGGGACTCAAAAAACCTCTGGGGCCAACGTCCTGACTTTC.

The DNA for the CDR3 is TGTGCCAGCAGTCCTCAGGGGGCTAACTATGGCTACACCTTC. The encoded protein is CASSPQGANYGYTF. This chain connects TRBV27 to TRBJ1-2, with TRBD1 identical over 7 bases. The ends lost 5 bases at V and 0 bases at J; junction bases unmatched: 3. Germline-derived CDR1 and CDR2 are MNHEY and SMNVEV (reference sequence). The CDR3 sequence is 14 residues long.

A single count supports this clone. This CDR3 is CASSPISGTENSPLHF. The DNA for the CDR3 is TGTGCCAGCTCACCAATATCCGGGACAGAAAATTCACCCCTCCACTTT. The V call is TRBV18, the J call TRBJ1-6; the match to TRBD1 covers 7 bases. CDR1 and CDR2 (germline): KGHSH, LQKENI. V lost 2 bases to trimming and J lost 7 bases; unmatched junction nucleotides: 8. The CDR3 length is 16 residues.

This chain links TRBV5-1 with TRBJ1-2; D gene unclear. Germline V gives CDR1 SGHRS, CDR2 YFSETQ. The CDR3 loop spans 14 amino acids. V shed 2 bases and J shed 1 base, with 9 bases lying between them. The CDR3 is CASSFAASNYGYTF. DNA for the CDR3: TGCGCCAGCAGCTTTGCCGCCAGTAACTATGGCTACACCTTC.

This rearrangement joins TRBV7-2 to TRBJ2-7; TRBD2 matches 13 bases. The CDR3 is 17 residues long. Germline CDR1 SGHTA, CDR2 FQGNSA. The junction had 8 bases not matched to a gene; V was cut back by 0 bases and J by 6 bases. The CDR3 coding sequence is TGTGCCAGCAGCTTAGCCCACGGACTAGCGGGAGCGGGCGAGCAGTACTTC. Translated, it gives CASSLAHGLAGAGEQYF.

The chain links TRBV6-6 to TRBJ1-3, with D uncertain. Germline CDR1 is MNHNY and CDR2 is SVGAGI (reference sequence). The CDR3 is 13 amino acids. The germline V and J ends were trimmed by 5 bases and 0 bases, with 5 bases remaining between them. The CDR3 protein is CASSPYSGNTIYF. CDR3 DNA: TGTGCCAGCAGTCCTTACTCTGGAAACACCATATATTTT.

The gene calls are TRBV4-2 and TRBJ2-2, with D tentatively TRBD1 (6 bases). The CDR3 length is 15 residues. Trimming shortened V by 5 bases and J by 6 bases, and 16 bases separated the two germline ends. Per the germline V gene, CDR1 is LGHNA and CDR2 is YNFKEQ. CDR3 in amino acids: CASSATGQSSGELFF. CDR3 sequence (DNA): TGTGCCAGCAGCGCGACAGGCCAGTCCTCCGGGGAGCTGTTTTTT.

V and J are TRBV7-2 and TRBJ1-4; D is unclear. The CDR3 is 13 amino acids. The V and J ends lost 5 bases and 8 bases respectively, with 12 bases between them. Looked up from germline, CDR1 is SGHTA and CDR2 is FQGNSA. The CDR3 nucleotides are TGTGCCAGCAGCGCCAATTCGGGGGAAAAACTGTTTTTT. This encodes CASSANSGEKLFF.

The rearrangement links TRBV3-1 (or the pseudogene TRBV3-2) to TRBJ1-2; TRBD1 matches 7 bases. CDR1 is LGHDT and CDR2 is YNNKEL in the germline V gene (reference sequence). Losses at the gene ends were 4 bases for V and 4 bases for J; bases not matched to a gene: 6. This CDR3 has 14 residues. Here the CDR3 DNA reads TGTGCCAGCAGCCGACAGGGTTTAGGCTATGGCTACACCTTC. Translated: CASSRQGLGYGYTF.

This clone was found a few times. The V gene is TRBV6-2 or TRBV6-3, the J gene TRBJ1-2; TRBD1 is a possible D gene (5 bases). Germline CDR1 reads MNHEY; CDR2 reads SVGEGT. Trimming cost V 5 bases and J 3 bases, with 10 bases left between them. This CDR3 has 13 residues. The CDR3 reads CASSPTGDYGYTF. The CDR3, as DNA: TGTGCCAGCAGTCCCACAGGAGACTATGGCTACACCTTC.

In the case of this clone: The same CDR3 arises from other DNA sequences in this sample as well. The CDR3 region is CASSLGQGGEQYF. In DNA form, the CDR3 reads TGTGCCAGCAGCTTAGGACAGGGAGGTGAGCAGTACTTC. The chain employs TRBV7-2 and TRBJ2-7; weak D call: TRBD1 (7 bases). The V gene lost 1 base and the J gene lost 7 bases, with 11 bases spanning the gap. This CDR3 spans 13 amino acids. The germline V gene encodes CDR1 SGHTA and CDR2 FQGNSA. Full variable domain (rest looked up from reference TRBV7-2 and TRBJ2-7): GAGVSQSPSNKVTEKGKDVELRCDPISGHTALYWYRQSLGQGLEFLIYFQGNSAPDKSGLPSDRFSAERTGGSVSTLTIQRTQQEDSAVYLCASSLGQGGEQYFGPGTRLTVT.

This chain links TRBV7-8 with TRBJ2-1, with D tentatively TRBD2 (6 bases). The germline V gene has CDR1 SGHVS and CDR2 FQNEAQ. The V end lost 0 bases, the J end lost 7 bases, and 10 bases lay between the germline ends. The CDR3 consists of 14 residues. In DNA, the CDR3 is TGTGCCAGCAGCTTAGCAGGGGACTCGAATGAGCAGTTCTTC. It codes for CASSLAGDSNEQFF.